These T cell receptor beta chains were read from a single sample in a study of cytomegalovirus exposure and HLA in healthy donors. This table comes from immunoSEQ multiplex PCR, and its TCRdb copy is limited to in-frame clones, with some not included. Here the sample spans about 140,000 clones, around 65% being singletons. The sequencing sample was made of PBMCs. Receptors were obtained from a male donor in good health and CMV-seronegative. Both conserved end residues are part of each CDR3. The order of the fields is J gene, clone size, D gene, V gene, CDR3 DNA, CDR3 protein. D genes are given only for firm matches. Rows give clone size only sometimes, using once, few, many, or a class for an expanded clone.

j_gene: TRBJ2-5
abundance: NA
d_gene: NA
v_gene: TRBV11-3
CDR3nt: TGTGCCAGCAGCTTCTCGCGGCAAGAGACCCAGTACTTC
CDR3aa: CASSFSRQETQYF

j_gene: TRBJ1-5
abundance: NA
d_gene: TRBD1
v_gene: TRBV28
CDR3nt: TGTGCCAGCAGTCCATCTTACAGGGGTCCTAGCAATCAGCCCCAGCATTTT
CDR3aa: CASSPSYRGPSNQPQHF

j_gene: TRBJ1-5
abundance: NA
d_gene: NA
v_gene: TRBV7-3
CDR3nt: TGTGCCAGCAGTTACTACGTAGATCAGCCCCAGCATTTT
CDR3aa: CASSYYVDQPQHF

j_gene: TRBJ2-5
abundance: NA
d_gene: TRBD1
v_gene: TRBV19
CDR3nt: TGTGCCAGTAAAGCGGACAGGGTGCACCAAGAGACCCAGTACTTC
CDR3aa: CASKADRVHQETQYF

j_gene: TRBJ2-5
abundance: NA
d_gene: TRBD2
v_gene: TRBV5-1
CDR3nt: TGCGCCAGCAGCCGCGCTGGGACTAGCGGGGGGGGAGAGACCCAGTACTTC
CDR3aa: CASSRAGTSGGGETQYF

j_gene: TRBJ2-7
abundance: once
d_gene: TRBD1
v_gene: TRBV27
CDR3nt: TGTGCCAGCAGAATCACAGGGGGGCACGAGCAGTACTTC
CDR3aa: CASRITGGHEQYF

j_gene: TRBJ2-7
abundance: NA
d_gene: NA
v_gene: TRBV19
CDR3nt: TGTGCCAGTAAACAGGGCGCAGCAGGGGAATACGAGCAGTACTTC
CDR3aa: CASKQGAAGEYEQYF

j_gene: TRBJ1-1
abundance: NA
d_gene: NA
v_gene: TRBV23-1
CDR3nt: TGCGCCACCCCGACAATAGGGGGGAACACTGAAGCTTTCTTT
CDR3aa: CATPTIGGNTEAFF

j_gene: TRBJ1-5
abundance: NA
d_gene: TRBD1
v_gene: TRBV19
CDR3nt: TGTGCCAGTAGTCCCGCGGACAGGGGGCCGCCGTACAATCAGCCCCAGCATTTT
CDR3aa: CASSPADRGPPYNQPQHF

j_gene: TRBJ1-1
abundance: NA
d_gene: TRBD1
v_gene: TRBV6-5
CDR3nt: TGTGCCAGCAGGCCGGACAGGGGGACGAACACTGAAGCTTTCTTT
CDR3aa: CASRPDRGTNTEAFF

j_gene: TRBJ1-1
abundance: NA
d_gene: NA
v_gene: TRBV5-1
CDR3nt: TGCGCCAGCAGCTTGGTCGCAGGTCTAACGAACACTGAAGCTTTCTTT
CDR3aa: CASSLVAGLTNTEAFF

j_gene: TRBJ1-6
abundance: NA
d_gene: NA
v_gene: TRBV18
CDR3nt: TGTGCCAGCTCACCGACAGGATTGTATAATTCACCCCTCCACTTT
CDR3aa: CASSPTGLYNSPLHF

j_gene: TRBJ1-1
abundance: few
d_gene: NA
v_gene: TRBV29-1
CDR3nt: TGCAGCGTTGGCGGGGTGAACACTGAAGCTTTCTTT
CDR3aa: CSVGGVNTEAFF